A single sample gave rise to the 14 T cell receptor beta chains below, sequenced in a study of vaccination effects on CD4 cells after COVID-19. In the ViraFEST assay, antigen-specific CD4+ clonotypes were identified by expansion after peptide-pool stimulation. Isolation of CD4+ T cells took place after ten to eleven days of culture. The person had PCR-confirmed SARS-CoV-2 infection between March and December 2020. Antigens for these TCRs are unknown. Produced via immunoSEQ multiplex PCR; TCRdb's table is partial and in-frame only. The repertoire holds under 25,000 clones, with approximately 74% as singletons. This sample comprised CD4+ T cells from PBMCs cultured with SARS-CoV-2 spike peptides, obtained before COVID-19 vaccination. The source of these receptors is a human donor who had a prior SARS-CoV-2 infection.

The chain is built from TRBV7-8 and TRBJ2-5; the D gene is possibly TRBD2 (5 bases). Germline-derived CDR1 and CDR2 are SGHVS and FQNEAQ. Between the trimmed V and J ends, which lost 3 bases and 4 bases, there was a span of 12 bases. CDR3 length: 14 amino acids. CDR3 bases: TGTGCCAGCAGCTTTAGCGCAGCGGTAGAGACCCAGTACTTC. Translated, it gives CASSFSAAVETQYF.

The J gene is TRBJ2-7, the V gene TRBV6-6; tentatively, D is TRBD1 or TRBD2 (6 bases each). The V gene lost 7 bases and the J gene lost 2 bases, with 15 bases spanning the gap. The CDR3 extends over 14 amino acids. Germline V gives CDR1 MNHNY, CDR2 SVGAGI (reference sequence). CDR3 bases: TGTGCCAGCACCCCCCCTGGGGGGCCCTACGAGCAGTACTTC. Residues: CASTPPGGPYEQYF.

The V and J genes are TRBV7-9 and TRBJ1-1; 8 bases line up with TRBD1. Germline CDR1 reads SEHNR; CDR2 reads FQNEAQ (reference sequence). J lost 2 bases, V lost 5 bases, and 10 bases had no gene match. The CDR3 contains 16 residues. The CDR3 bases are TGTGCCAGCAGCCCGAGTCCGGGACAGGCAAACACTGAAGCTTTCTTT. Amino acid sequence: CASSPSPGQANTEAFF.

The chain joins TRBV3-1 (or the pseudogene TRBV3-2) to TRBJ1-1, with 9 bases fitting TRBD1. Germline lookup yields CDR1 LGHDT and CDR2 YNNKEL (reference sequence). CDR3 length: 13 residues. The ends lost 8 bases at V and 6 bases at J; junction bases unmatched: 7. The CDR3 loop is CASAGTGLSEAFF. The CDR3 DNA reads as TGTGCCAGCGCCGGGACAGGGCTTTCTGAAGCTTTCTTT.

This clone has just a few counts. The chain couples TRBV7-9 to TRBJ2-7; TRBD2 is a possible D gene (5 bases). The germline V and J ends were trimmed by 3 bases and 3 bases, with 12 bases remaining between them. The V gene's germline CDR1 is SEHNR and CDR2 FQNEAQ (reference sequence). This CDR3 region has 14 residues. CDR3 DNA sequence: TGTGCCAGCAGCTTGGGAGTGACACTCTACGAGCAGTACTTC. This translates into CASSLGVTLYEQYF.

The chain is built from TRBV7-9 and TRBJ1-6, with TRBD1 as a possible D gene (5 bases). The CDR3 runs 15 residues. V was shortened by 3 bases and J by 10 bases, with 16 bases between the two germline ends. Germline-derived CDR1 and CDR2 are SEHNR and FQNEAQ (reference sequence). The DNA of the CDR3 is TGTGCCAGCAGCTTGGGTGTTAGGGGTTGGTCACCCCTCCACTTT. Translating gives CASSLGVRGWSPLHF.

In its sample, this clone was seen a few times. The V and J genes are TRBV25-1 and TRBJ1-6; 8 bases fit TRBD1. J was trimmed by 8 bases and V by 7 bases; bases with no gene match: 1. CDR3 length equals 12 residues. Germline CDR1 MGHDK, CDR2 SYGVNS. The CDR3 DNA is TGTGCCAGCATGACAGGGGATTCACCCCTCCACTTT. This gives the protein CASMTGDSPLHF.

This clone was seen a handful of times. J is TRBJ1-1 and V is TRBV7-2; 10 bases align to TRBD1. With 5 bases clipped from V and 0 bases from J, the junction kept 12 bases outside the gene matches. Germline loops: CDR1 SGHTA, CDR2 FQGNSA. The CDR3 is 18 amino acids. The CDR3 DNA sequence: TGTGCCAGCAGCGCACGTTCCGGGACAGGGGCTTTGAACACTGAAGCTTTCTTT. Residues: CASSARSGTGALNTEAFF.

The J gene is TRBJ2-7, the V gene TRBV7-2; 7 bases match TRBD1. V gave up 2 bases and J gave up 6 bases; unmatched junction bases: 7. The germline V gene encodes CDR1 SGHTA and CDR2 FQGNSA. The CDR3 runs 14 residues. The CDR3: CASSLQGQASEQYF. The CDR3 coding sequence is TGTGCCAGCAGCTTACAAGGACAGGCCAGCGAGCAGTACTTC.

This clone was counted a few times. The chain has TRBV3-1 (or the pseudogene TRBV3-2) and TRBJ2-1, with D possibly TRBD2 on 5 matching bases. Trimming stripped 1 base from V and 4 bases from J, with 8 bases between. The CDR3 has 14 amino acids. Germline V gives CDR1 LGHDT, CDR2 YNNKEL (reference sequence). DNA for the CDR3: TGTGCCAGCAGCCAAGCGGCGGGTTACAATGAGCAGTTCTTC. Residues: CASSQAAGYNEQFF.

The J gene is TRBJ2-3, the V gene TRBV7-9, with D maybe TRBD2 (6 bases). The CDR3 runs 15 residues. Germline V gene lookup returns CDR1 SEHNR and CDR2 FQNEAQ (reference sequence). The V and J ends lost 5 bases and 5 bases respectively, with 17 bases between them. The CDR3 DNA reads as TGTGCCAGCAGCCGCCAGAGACTAGGTCTAGATACGCAGTATTTT. Its protein is CASSRQRLGLDTQYF.

The rearrangement joins TRBV5-1 to TRBJ2-5; D is possibly TRBD2 (6 bases). V lost 4 bases to trimming and J lost 0 bases, with 16 bases between them. The CDR3 is made up of 16 amino acids. Germline V gene sequence: CDR1 SGHRS, CDR2 YFSETQ. CDR3 bases: TGCGCCAGCAGCCTTTCTAGCGATCCCGACCAAGAGACCCAGTACTTC. Its translation is CASSLSSDPDQETQYF.

The rearrangement joins TRBV6-5 to TRBJ2-7, with 9 bases lining up with TRBD1. The CDR3 runs 16 residues. Looked up from germline, CDR1 is MNHEY and CDR2 is SVGAGI. Trimming removed 4 bases from V and 4 bases from J; junction bases left unmatched: 11. CDR3: CASSLLGTGFTYEQYF. The CDR3 DNA reads TGTGCCAGCAGTTTGCTAGGGACAGGGTTCACGTACGAGCAGTACTTC.

This clone was counted a single time. The rearrangement joins TRBV27 to TRBJ2-7; TRBD1 matches 7 bases. V gave up 2 bases and J gave up 2 bases; unmatched junction bases: 6. The CDR3 has 15 amino acids. Germline CDR1 MNHEY, CDR2 SMNVEV (reference sequence). For the CDR3, the DNA is TGTGCCAGCAGTTTACGGAGACAGGGTCCCTACGAGCAGTACTTC. Amino acids: CASSLRRQGPYEQYF.